This TCR beta chain originates from a study of T cells expressing NK-cell markers (dated by TCRdb to 2018 to 2020). Looking at the study overall: Three sorted T-cell subsets (CD3+CD56+NKG2C+, CD3+CD56+NKG2C- and CD3+CD56-NKG2C+) from 7 to 9 donors had their TCR beta-chain repertoires profiled. Among the eight sequenced donors, seven were HCMV-seropositive and one was HCMV-seronegative. Randomly selected healthy volunteers, three men and five women, were used as the eight sequenced donors. Sequencing of the libraries produced 2 x 150 bp reads on Illumina HiSeq 2000/2500, MiSeq or NextSeq. The full study reports these points: For several donors, the dominant CD3+CD56+NKG2C+ clonotypes were among the top 10 CD8+ clonotypes and accounted for about 1.0-8% of CD8+ T cells. Those dominant clonotypes were again the most abundant among CD3+CD56-NKG2C+ cells in a handful of donors, at about 28.3-65%. Whether the expanded NKG2C-expressing T cell clones were specific for HCMV antigens remained unclear.

Turning to this clonotype: It lacks a known antigen.

HCMV serostatus was determined by detecting HCMV-specific IgG in serum with a commercial ELISA kit. Ficoll density gradient centrifugation was used to isolate peripheral blood mononuclear cells from blood. The sample was run on an Illumina HiSeq 2000. The TCR beta cDNA libraries were made using 5'RACE template switching, a step that added both a universal primer site and unique molecular identifiers. cDNA synthesis was primed from the TCR beta constant segment and was followed by two successive PCR amplification steps. Per the authors' processing: MIGEC was used to demultiplex reads and group reads by UMI, and MiTCR was used to assemble and quantify clonotypes. To exclude erroneous sequences, only TCR cDNA sequences supported by at least two reads were retained. The tcR package was used for downstream repertoire analysis, and clonotypes were matched across fractions by CDR3 nucleotide sequence plus V segment. VDJmatch was used to annotate antigen specificity against VDJdb, with one amino acid substitution in CDR3 allowed. With the reads reprocessed by TCRdb, a single entry stands for each CDR3 protein sequence and no DNA is reported. For this entry, the V and J calls and clone size follow TCRdb and not the study's own pipeline. The data table for this sample lists some 16,000 distinct CDR3 sequences. About 60% of the sample rests with the top ten.

The source of this sequence is a man between 18 and 69 years old in good health. The sample comprised blood T cells: a sorted CD56 or NKG2C T cell subset, CD4+ or CD8+ T cells, or bulk PBMC T cells (not recorded which).

The CDR3 region reads CSVSQGLNGNIQYF. This sequence uses TRBV29-1 and TRBJ2-4; TCRdb picks TRBD2, but there is no DNA to check that call. Spanning cysteine to phenylalanine, the CDR3 consists of 14 amino acids. DNA is not on record. CDR1 is given as SQVTM and CDR2 as ANQGSEA, both from the germline V gene.